The following is a T cell receptor (beta chain) sequence with its context. These newly diagnosed stage II-IVA oral cavity squamous cell carcinoma patients had no prior systemic or radiation treatment. No culture or expansion preceded analysis of these blood cells. This sample was taken from a study of neoadjuvant anti-PD-1 for oral cavity cancer. Study overall: Most patients had three to four biweekly doses of 3 mg/kg nivolumab before resection.

CDR1 and CDR2 from the germline V gene are SGHVS and FQNEAQ. The germline V and J ends were trimmed by 1 base and 2 bases, with 8 bases remaining between them. The CDR3 sequence is 14 residues long. Repertoires were generated with immunoSEQ multiplex PCR, while TCRdb's copy carries only in-frame clones and drops some. The sample has approximately 83,000 clones, around 80% seen once; the top ten hold over 2.5%. The TCR sequence derives from a person aged 35-79 years with oral cavity squamous cell carcinoma. This chain connects TRBV7-8 to TRBJ1-1, with D unclear. This specimen was PBMCs, taken before nivolumab (anti-PD-1) treatment. CDR3 in amino acids: CASSLEIPNTEAFF. CDR3 coding DNA: TGTGCCAGCAGCTTAGAAATACCAAACACTGAAGCTTTCTTT.